Listed below are T cell receptor beta chains from one sample, sequenced in a study of T cell repertoires in cytomegalovirus infection. TCRdb reprocessed the reads via MiXCR and lists one record per CDR3 protein. The sample contains 230,000 or so distinct CDR3 sequences, over 15% of which appear only once. The sequencing input was CD8+ T cells from PBMCs. Receptors were obtained from a human donor in good health (CMV status not recorded). Some clones in this sample may be carry-over from other donors' samples. The CDR3 runs from the conserved cysteine through the conserved F or W. A D gene is named only where the DNA matches it firmly.

j_gene: TRBJ2-1
v_gene: TRBV19
len: 15
d_gene: .
CDR3aa: CASTMAGAVGNEQFF

j_gene: TRBJ1-2
v_gene: TRBV20-1
len: 15
d_gene: .
CDR3aa: CSAHLGGNRYYGYTF

j_gene: TRBJ2-7
v_gene: TRBV29-1
len: 13
d_gene: .
CDR3aa: CSVEVGLTYEQYF

j_gene: TRBJ2-7
v_gene: TRBV7-9
len: 14
d_gene: .
CDR3aa: CASSLDLRRYEQYF

j_gene: TRBJ2-3
v_gene: TRBV6-5
len: 16
d_gene: TRBD2
CDR3aa: CASSYSWRGGGDTQYF

j_gene: TRBJ1-6
v_gene: TRBV20-1
len: 15
d_gene: .
CDR3aa: CSASSGGSGNSPLHF

j_gene: TRBJ2-3
v_gene: TRBV11-2
len: 15
d_gene: .
CDR3aa: CASSSPVGYADTQYF

j_gene: TRBJ1-5
v_gene: TRBV20-1
len: 15
d_gene: .
CDR3aa: CSARGGGRRNQPQHF

j_gene: TRBJ1-1
v_gene: TRBV5-1
len: 13
d_gene: .
CDR3aa: CASSLEAATEAFF

j_gene: TRBJ1-6
v_gene: TRBV28
len: 16
d_gene: .
CDR3aa: CASSFPHSSYNSPLHF

j_gene: TRBJ2-3
v_gene: TRBV6-5
len: 16
d_gene: TRBD2
CDR3aa: CASSPLAGGNTDTQYF

j_gene: TRBJ2-1
v_gene: TRBV4-1
len: 16
d_gene: .
CDR3aa: CASSQDSETTNNEQFF

j_gene: TRBJ1-6
v_gene: TRBV28
len: 15
d_gene: .
CDR3aa: CASSPPLAYNSPLHF

j_gene: TRBJ2-2
v_gene: TRBV19
len: 19
d_gene: TRBD2
CDR3aa: CASSPPWSGGAKKTGELFF

j_gene: TRBJ2-7
v_gene: TRBV6-5
len: 14
d_gene: .
CDR3aa: CASSYSARGSEQYF

j_gene: TRBJ1-1
v_gene: TRBV4-1
len: 19
d_gene: .
CDR3aa: CASSQLDLAASGMNTEAFF

j_gene: TRBJ2-1
v_gene: TRBV29-1
len: 11
d_gene: TRBD2
CDR3aa: CSVDLREGAFF

j_gene: TRBJ1-5
v_gene: TRBV7-2
len: 15
d_gene: .
CDR3aa: CASSLFSIGGAPQHF

j_gene: TRBJ1-4
v_gene: TRBV7-2
len: 15
d_gene: .
CDR3aa: CASSLVDSPNEKLFF

j_gene: TRBJ2-1
v_gene: TRBV20-1
len: 15
d_gene: .
CDR3aa: CSPVDVWPYRNEQFF

j_gene: TRBJ1-5
v_gene: TRBV6-1
len: 13
d_gene: .
CDR3aa: CASSEGWNQPQHF

j_gene: TRBJ2-3
v_gene: TRBV7-2
len: 16
d_gene: .
CDR3aa: CASSADLRDFTDTQYF

j_gene: TRBJ1-5
v_gene: TRBV15
len: 21
d_gene: TRBD1
CDR3aa: CATSRDRSGQGNRNRDQPQHF

j_gene: TRBJ2-7
v_gene: TRBV6-5
len: 15
d_gene: .
CDR3aa: CASSYGSGEGYEQYF

j_gene: TRBJ1-6
v_gene: TRBV7-9
len: 16
d_gene: .
CDR3aa: CASSSPAGGYNSPLHF

j_gene: TRBJ1-2
v_gene: TRBV9
len: 15
d_gene: .
CDR3aa: CASSGRDRRRWGYTF

j_gene: TRBJ2-7
v_gene: TRBV2
len: 15
d_gene: .
CDR3aa: CASSEGRITYYEQYF

j_gene: TRBJ2-1
v_gene: TRBV12-3/TRBV12-4
len: 19
d_gene: TRBD1
CDR3aa: CASSFATGAYPSSYNEQFF

j_gene: TRBJ2-5
v_gene: TRBV15
len: 11
d_gene: .
CDR3aa: CATSRGEAQYF

j_gene: TRBJ1-2
v_gene: TRBV6-5
len: 15
d_gene: .
CDR3aa: CASSYSTSGEGAYTF

j_gene: TRBJ2-2
v_gene: TRBV6-1
len: 15
d_gene: TRBD2
CDR3aa: CASSPRGANTGELFF

j_gene: TRBJ2-7
v_gene: TRBV6-1
len: 17
d_gene: .
CDR3aa: CASSEETIVRGIYEQYF

j_gene: TRBJ1-1
v_gene: TRBV6-2/TRBV6-3
len: 14
d_gene: .
CDR3aa: CASIGKKGPQWAFF

j_gene: TRBJ2-1
v_gene: TRBV5-5
len: 18
d_gene: TRBD1
CDR3aa: CASSLAWTGPFSYNEQFF

j_gene: TRBJ2-3
v_gene: TRBV7-2
len: 18
d_gene: TRBD2
CDR3aa: CASSLVLAGPRGTDTQYF

j_gene: TRBJ2-5
v_gene: TRBV10-2
len: 14
d_gene: TRBD2
CDR3aa: CASTPGLFQETQYF

j_gene: TRBJ1-1
v_gene: TRBV10-3
len: 15
d_gene: TRBD1
CDR3aa: CAISDPDRGDTEAFF

j_gene: TRBJ2-3
v_gene: TRBV7-2
len: 15
d_gene: TRBD1
CDR3aa: CASSHRQGASDTQYF

j_gene: TRBJ2-5
v_gene: TRBV7-8
len: 16
d_gene: .
CDR3aa: CASSLGGDSYWETQYF

j_gene: TRBJ1-3
v_gene: TRBV7-2
len: 14
d_gene: .
CDR3aa: CASSLGGPPYTIYF

j_gene: TRBJ2-2
v_gene: TRBV6-1
len: 15
d_gene: .
CDR3aa: CASSLALSGTGELFF

j_gene: TRBJ2-7
v_gene: TRBV4-2
len: 12
d_gene: .
CDR3aa: CASSQGFHEQYF

j_gene: TRBJ1-5
v_gene: TRBV6-2/TRBV6-3
len: 13
d_gene: .
CDR3aa: CASSDPTRQPQHF

j_gene: TRBJ2-3
v_gene: TRBV4-1
len: 17
d_gene: .
CDR3aa: CASSQGSGQEITDTQYF

j_gene: TRBJ2-7
v_gene: TRBV6-2/TRBV6-3
len: 15
d_gene: .
CDR3aa: CASSYSQWGYYEQYF

j_gene: TRBJ2-5
v_gene: TRBV7-6
len: 14
d_gene: .
CDR3aa: CASSLGAGMETQYF

j_gene: TRBJ2-5
v_gene: TRBV28
len: 16
d_gene: TRBD2
CDR3aa: CASSPSSGGNQETQYF

j_gene: TRBJ2-6
v_gene: TRBV7-9
len: 18
d_gene: TRBD1
CDR3aa: CASSRQGQDPSGANVLTF

j_gene: TRBJ2-1
v_gene: TRBV20-1
len: 13
d_gene: .
CDR3aa: CSARDSGGLEQFF

j_gene: TRBJ1-1
v_gene: TRBV20-1
len: 14
d_gene: .
CDR3aa: CSARLSLGNTEAFF

j_gene: TRBJ2-1
v_gene: TRBV7-3
len: 16
d_gene: TRBD2
CDR3aa: CASSSDLGGNYNEQFF

j_gene: TRBJ2-1
v_gene: TRBV11-3
len: 13
d_gene: .
CDR3aa: CASSLIPDNEQFF

j_gene: TRBJ2-1
v_gene: TRBV7-6
len: 16
d_gene: TRBD2
CDR3aa: CASSLYLAGGENEQFF

j_gene: TRBJ2-1
v_gene: TRBV3-1
len: 17
d_gene: .
CDR3aa: CASSQDTGTVSYNEQFF

j_gene: TRBJ1-5
v_gene: TRBV5-4
len: 14
d_gene: .
CDR3aa: CASSNGGFNQPQHF

j_gene: TRBJ2-1
v_gene: TRBV6-5
len: 15
d_gene: TRBD2
CDR3aa: CASSYRGGPKNEQFF